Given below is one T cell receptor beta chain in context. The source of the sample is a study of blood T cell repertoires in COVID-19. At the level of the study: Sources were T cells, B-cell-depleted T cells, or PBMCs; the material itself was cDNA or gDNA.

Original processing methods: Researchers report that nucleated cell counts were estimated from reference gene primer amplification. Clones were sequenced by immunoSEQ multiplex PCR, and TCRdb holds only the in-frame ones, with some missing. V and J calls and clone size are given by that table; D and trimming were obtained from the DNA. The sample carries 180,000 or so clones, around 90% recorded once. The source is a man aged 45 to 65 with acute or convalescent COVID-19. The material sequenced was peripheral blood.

The CDR3 nucleotides read TGCGCCAGCAGCTTGGGACAGAATAATTCACCCCTCCACTTT. This sequence encodes CASSLGQNNSPLHF. The rearrangement uses TRBV5-1 and TRBJ1-6, with a weak D call TRBD1 (5 bases). Trimming shortened V by 0 bases and J by 5 bases, and 6 bases separated the two germline ends. In germline, CDR1 is SGHRS, CDR2 YFSETQ. CDR3 length equals 14 residues.